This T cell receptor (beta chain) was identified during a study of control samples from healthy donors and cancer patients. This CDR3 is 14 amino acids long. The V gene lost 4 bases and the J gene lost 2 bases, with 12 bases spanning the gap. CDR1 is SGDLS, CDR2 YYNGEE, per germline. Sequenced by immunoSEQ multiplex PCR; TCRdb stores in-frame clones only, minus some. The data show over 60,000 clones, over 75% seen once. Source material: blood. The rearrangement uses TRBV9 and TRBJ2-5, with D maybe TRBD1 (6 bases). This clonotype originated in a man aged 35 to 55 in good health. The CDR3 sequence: CASSPRQAQETQYF. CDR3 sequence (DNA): TGTGCCAGCAGCCCTAGACAGGCGCAAGAGACCCAGTACTTC.